The next 25 T cell receptor beta chains were all read from a single sample in a study of shared clonotypes between healthy human individuals. The method was immunoSEQ multiplex PCR; TCRdb's version includes in-frame clones alone and lacks a portion of them. The sample lists about 2.1 million clones, just over 90% occurring once. The naive CD8 fraction comprised CD45RO-negative cells positively selected for CCR7 and excluded terminally differentiated effector memory CD45RA+ cells. The sample was naive CD8+ T cells from PBMCs. The receptors stem from a man younger than 30 in good health. Some clones in this sample may be carry-over from other donors' samples.

This chain links TRBV12-5 with TRBJ1-1, with D maybe TRBD1 (6 bases). CDR1 and CDR2 from the germline V gene are LGHNT and FRNRAP. Deletions cut 0 bases from V and 7 bases from J, with 15 bases between. The CDR3 is 15 residues long. CDR3 DNA: TGTGCTAGTGGTTTGGTACGGGTGGGGGCGCGTGAAGCTTTCTTT. Translating it yields CASGLVRVGAREAFF. Full variable domain (rest looked up from reference TRBV12-5 and TRBJ1-1): DARVTQTPRHKVTEMGQEVTMRCQPILGHNTVFWYRQTMMQGLELLAYFRNRAPLDDSGMPKDRFSAEMPDATLATLKIQPSEPRDSAVYFCASGLVRVGAREAFFGQGTRLTVV.

V gene TRBV15 combines with J gene TRBJ2-7, with 7 bases that match TRBD2. The V gene end was trimmed by 5 bases and the J gene end by 1 base; junction bases not matched to a gene: 5. The germline gives CDR1 LNHNV, CDR2 YYDKDF (reference sequence). The CDR3 spans 14 residues. CDR3 nucleotide sequence: TGTGCCACCAGCGGCGGCGGGAGTTCCTACGAGCAGTACTTC. It translates to CATSGGGSSYEQYF.

This clone has more than one count but fewer than ten. The chain combines TRBV19 with TRBJ1-5, with a weak D call TRBD1 (5 bases). V was clipped by 4 bases and J by 7 bases, with 14 bases between them. Germline V gives CDR1 LNHDA, CDR2 SQIVND (reference sequence). This CDR3 spans 14 amino acids. CDR3: CASSSREGLQPQHF. In DNA form, the CDR3 reads TGTGCCAGTAGTAGTCGGGAGGGGCTGCAGCCCCAGCATTTT.

The chain links TRBV4-2 to TRBJ2-2, with TRBD2 matching 9 bases. Germline loops: CDR1 LGHNA, CDR2 YNFKEQ. V shed 1 base, J shed 5 bases, and the junction held 8 bases outside the gene matches. This CDR3 contains 17 residues. CDR3 residues: CASSQAHGLAQTGELFF. Written as DNA, the CDR3 is TGTGCCAGCAGCCAAGCTCATGGACTAGCGCAAACCGGGGAGCTGTTTTTT.

This chain uses TRBV6-1 with TRBJ1-3, with D maybe TRBD1 (6 bases). The V gene lost 6 bases and the J gene lost 8 bases, with 17 bases spanning the gap. Germline V gene sequence: CDR1 MNHNS, CDR2 SASEGT. The CDR3 has 14 residues. The CDR3 region is CASSGRGMVHTIYF. The CDR3 nucleotides read TGTGCCAGCAGCGGAAGGGGGATGGTACACACCATATATTTT.

The chain couples TRBV19 to TRBJ1-4, with 7 nucleotides matching TRBD1. From germline, CDR1 is LNHDA and CDR2 SQIVND (reference sequence). CDR3 length: 15 amino acids. With V trimmed by 5 bases and J by 6 bases, 9 bases remained unmatched. The CDR3 DNA reads as TGTGCCAGTAGTGTACGTCTTGGACAGGATGAAAAACTGTTTTTT. Translation gives CASSVRLGQDEKLFF.

This clone is a singleton in its sample. This chain links TRBV9 with TRBJ2-1; D may be TRBD2 (7 bases). The CDR3 sequence is 15 residues long. Trimming removed 8 bases from V and 4 bases from J, with 19 bases in between. Germline V CDR1 and CDR2: SGDLS, YYNGEE. CDR3 amino acids: CASGGRETLYNEQFF. In DNA, the CDR3 is TGTGCCAGTGGGGGGCGGGAGACTCTATACAATGAGCAGTTCTTC.

The V gene is TRBV4-3, the J gene TRBJ2-1; perhaps TRBD2 as D (6 bases). Germline V gene sequence: CDR1 LGHNA, CDR2 YSLEER. The CDR3 extends over 19 amino acids. V shed 0 bases and J shed 6 bases, with 24 bases lying between them. The DNA for the CDR3 is TGCGCCAGCAGCCAAGATCCCCATGGCGGGAACCCTCAGGGCAATGAGCAGTTCTTC. It translates to CASSQDPHGGNPQGNEQFF.

V is TRBV27 and J is TRBJ2-2; the D is unclear. V shed 2 bases and J shed 7 bases, with 11 bases lying between them. Germline loops: CDR1 MNHEY, CDR2 SMNVEV (reference sequence). This CDR3 has 14 amino acids. CDR3 residues: CASSLTLLGGELFF. In DNA, the CDR3 is TGTGCCAGCAGTTTAACCCTCCTGGGCGGGGAGCTGTTTTTT.

V is TRBV5-1 and J is TRBJ2-3; TRBD2 agrees at 14 bases. Germline assignment: CDR1 SGHRS and CDR2 YFSETQ. The CDR3 extends over 18 amino acids. J gave up 1 base and V 3 bases, and 7 bases lay outside the gene matches. Here the CDR3 DNA reads TGCGCCAGCAGCTGGGGACTAGCGGGGGTGGGACGCACAGATACGCAGTATTTT. Its translation is CASSWGLAGVGRTDTQYF.

CDR3 nucleotide sequence: TGTGCCAGCAGTGCACTCCGGGCCAGGGGGATCAATCAGCCCCAGCATTTT. It codes for CASSALRARGINQPQHF. The chain carries TRBV6-1 and TRBJ1-5; 7 positions match TRBD1. The CDR3 runs to 17 residues. CDR1 MNHNS and CDR2 SASEGT come from the germline V gene. With 4 bases clipped from V and 3 bases from J, the junction kept 12 bases outside the gene matches.

The chain links TRBV2 to TRBJ2-5; 7 bases line up with TRBD1. The germline gives CDR1 SNHLY, CDR2 FYNNEI. This CDR3 has 13 amino acids. V lost 6 bases and J lost 2; bases outside the gene matches: 3. The CDR3 coding sequence is TGTGCCAGCAGACCGGGACAGCAAGAGACCCAGTACTTC. It specifies CASRPGQQETQYF.

The chain links TRBV6-1 to TRBJ2-2; 10 bases are shared with TRBD2. The J segment lost 7 bases and the V segment lost 2 bases, leaving 16 bases of the junction unmatched. This CDR3 has 19 amino acids. The germline CDR1 and CDR2 sequences are MNHNS and SASEGT. The CDR3 reads CASSEPTEIAGGLVGELFF. The DNA for the CDR3 is TGTGCCAGCAGTGAACCTACCGAAATAGCGGGAGGATTGGTCGGGGAGCTGTTTTTT.

The chain links TRBV11-2 to TRBJ2-7, with no clear D. The CDR3 spans 13 residues. The V gene's germline CDR1 is SGHAT and CDR2 FQNNGV. The ends were cut back, 2 bases at V and 4 bases at J, with 9 bases in the middle. The CDR3 region is CASSLRWGYEQYF. The CDR3 coding sequence is TGTGCCAGCAGCTTAAGGTGGGGATACGAGCAGTACTTC.

Remarks on this clone: Additional DNA sequences in this sample encode the identical CDR3. J is TRBJ2-1 and V is TRBV27; no firm D call. Germline V lookup: CDR1 MNHEY, CDR2 SMNVEV (reference sequence). Trimming pared 0 bases from V and 7 bases from J, leaving 4 bases between. The CDR3 is 12 amino acids. The DNA of the CDR3 is TGTGCCAGCAGTTTATCCGGAAATGAGCAGTTCTTC. Encoded protein: CASSLSGNEQFF.

The chain employs TRBV19 and TRBJ2-1; 7 positions agree with TRBD2. In germline, CDR1 is LNHDA, CDR2 SQIVND (reference sequence). The V gene end was trimmed by 3 bases and the J gene end by 3 bases; junction bases not matched to a gene: 2. CDR3 length: 14 residues. The CDR3 nucleotides read TGTGCCAGTAGTATGCCTAGCGGCTACAATGAGCAGTTCTTC. It translates to CASSMPSGYNEQFF.

The chain couples TRBV12-1 to TRBJ2-1; the D call TRBD2 from the table was never checked on the DNA. TRBV12-1 counts as a pseudogene. This CDR3 contains 17 residues. CDR3 amino acids: CASSVIPSGRAENEQFF. In DNA, the CDR3 is TGTGCCAGCAGCGTCATTCCTAGCGGGAGGGCTGAAAATGAGCAGTTCTTC.

The V gene is TRBV29-1, the J gene TRBJ1-1, with D perhaps TRBD1 (6 bases). Looked up from germline, CDR1 is SQVTM and CDR2 is ANQGSEA. Between the trimmed V and J ends, which lost 2 bases and 11 bases, there was a span of 12 bases. The CDR3 spans 11 residues. The CDR3 here is CSVELQGSAFF. The CDR3 DNA is TGCAGCGTTGAACTACAGGGTTCGGCTTTCTTT.

V and J are TRBV7-2 and TRBJ1-3; maybe TRBD1 (5 bases). With 5 bases removed from V and 1 base from J, the gap between germline ends came to 15 bases. The CDR3 has 16 residues. CDR1 is SGHTA and CDR2 is FQGNSA in the germline V gene. In nucleotides, the CDR3 is TGTGCCAGCAGCGGAGTGGGGGAGGGATCTGGAAACACCATATATTTT. Protein sequence: CASSGVGEGSGNTIYF.

V is TRBV27 and J is TRBJ1-2; D might be TRBD1 (6 bases). The CDR3 length is 16 residues. V gave up 4 bases and J gave up 4 bases, with 19 bases separating them. Looked up from germline, CDR1 is MNHEY and CDR2 is SMNVEV (reference sequence). CDR3 nucleotides: TGTGCCAGCAGTTCACGGTTCCCCGGGGGCGGCTATGGCTACACCTTC. Its protein product is CASSSRFPGGGYGYTF.

The chain employs TRBV27 and TRBJ2-1; 7 bases align to TRBD2. CDR1 is MNHEY and CDR2 is SMNVEV in the germline V gene (reference sequence). CDR3 length equals 14 residues. J lost 0 bases, V lost 8 bases, and 4 bases had no gene match. CDR3 bases: TGTGCCAGCGTAGGCGGGGGCTCCTACAATGAGCAGTTCTTC. This encodes CASVGGGSYNEQFF.

This chain connects TRBV4-1 to TRBJ2-7; D is uncertain. Germline CDR1 reads MGHRA; CDR2 reads YSYEKL. This CDR3 contains 14 residues. Trimming shortened V by 3 bases and J by 2 bases, and 11 bases separated the two germline ends. CDR3 nucleotide sequence: TGCGCCAGCAGCCACGACACGTCCCCCTACGAGCAGTACTTC. Residues: CASSHDTSPYEQYF.

As to this clone: Sequence at one end of the junction differs from germline and may be a read error. This sequence joins TRBV7-9 and TRBJ2-2; a possible D gene is TRBD2 (5 bases). CDR1 is SEHNR, CDR2 FQNEAQ, per germline (reference sequence). The CDR3 has 11 residues. In DNA form, the CDR3 reads TGTGCCAGCAGCTTTCTCCCTAGCCCGCTCTTT. It encodes CASSFLPSPLF.

The CDR3 loop reads CASRREGSQPQHF. The CDR3 DNA follows: TGTGCCAGCAGGAGAGAGGGGAGTCAGCCCCAGCATTTT. The chain couples TRBV28 to TRBJ1-5; tentative D call: TRBD1 (5 bases). The CDR3 runs to 13 residues. Between the trimmed V and J ends, which lost 6 bases and 6 bases, there was a span of 12 bases. Germline CDR1 MDHEN, CDR2 SYDVKM. Full variable domain (missing parts from reference TRBV28 and TRBJ1-5): DVKVTQSSRYLVKRTGEKVFLECVQDMDHENMFWYRQDPGLGLRLIYFSYDVKMKEKGDIPEGYSVSREKKERFSLILESASTNQTSMYLCASRREGSQPQHFGDGTRLSIL.

This rearrangement joins TRBV7-9 to TRBJ2-3, with TRBD2 matching 9 bases. The germline V gene has CDR1 SEHNR and CDR2 FQNEAQ (reference sequence). V was clipped by 5 bases and J by 6 bases; unmatched bases: 6. The CDR3 consists of 14 residues. The CDR3 region is CASSVGLAWDTQYF. The DNA for the CDR3 is TGTGCCAGCAGCGTGGGACTAGCTTGGGATACGCAGTATTTT.